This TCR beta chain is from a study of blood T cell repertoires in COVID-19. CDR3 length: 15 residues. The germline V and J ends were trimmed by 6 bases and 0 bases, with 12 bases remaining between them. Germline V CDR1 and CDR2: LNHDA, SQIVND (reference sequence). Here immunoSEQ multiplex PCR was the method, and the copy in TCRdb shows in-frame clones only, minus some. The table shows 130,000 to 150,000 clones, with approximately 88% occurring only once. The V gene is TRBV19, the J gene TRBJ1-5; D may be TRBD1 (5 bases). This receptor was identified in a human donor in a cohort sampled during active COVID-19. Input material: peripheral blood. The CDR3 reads CASSLDSDSNQPQHF. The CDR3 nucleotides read TGTGCCAGTAGCCTTGACAGTGATAGCAATCAGCCCCAGCATTTT.